What follows describes a single T cell receptor (beta chain). Its antigen is unknown. This sample's treatment: approximately 10-day PBMC culture with coronavirus spike peptide pools or control peptides (ViraFEST assay). Oncomine TCR Beta short-read sequencing was applied to DNA from cultured CD4+ T cells. Via MiXCR, TCRdb re-called the PCR reads, giving one row per CDR3 protein. This table holds about 26,000 distinct CDR3 sequences, 50% found once. This sample is part of a study of vaccination and CD4 T cells after COVID-19. As for the study in general: Stimulation of the cells used overlapping spike peptide pools from SARS-CoV-2 and from the common cold coronaviruses HCoV-NL63, HCoV-OC43 and HCoV-229E.

This CDR3 is 15 amino acids long. V lost 6 bases, J lost 4 bases, and 13 bases lay in between. The germline gives CDR1 SNHLY, CDR2 FYNNEI. This rearrangement joins TRBV2 to TRBJ1-6; a weak D match, TRBD1 (5 bases). The input for sequencing was CD4+ T cells from blood, cultured in vitro, taken before SARS-CoV-2 vaccination. This TCR derives from a human donor who received a COVID-19 vaccine. CDR3 residues: CASRTGTEYNSPLHF. The CDR3 DNA is TGTGCCAGCAGAACCGGGACGGAGTATAATTCACCCCTCCACTTT.